This record covers a single TCR beta chain. The protocol was immunoSEQ multiplex PCR, while the TCRdb copy is restricted to in-frame clones and leaves out a portion. The sample contains 52,000 or so clones, 75% to 90% of which appear only once. The CDR3 length is 15 residues. Germline V gene data show CDR1 as LNHNV and CDR2 as YYDKDF (reference sequence). Trimming cost V 4 bases and J 5 bases; bases outside gene matches: 5. The sample originates from a study of cytotoxic CD8 clonotypes in ibrutinib-treated CLL. This material consisted of PBMCs, taken after 24 months of ibrutinib treatment. The chain combines TRBV15 with TRBJ1-2, with 12 bases that match TRBD1. The source of this sequence is a human donor with chronic lymphocytic leukemia. DNA of the CDR3: TGTGCCACCAGCAAGGGACAGGGGGCGGGTTATGGCTACACCTTC. Translation gives CATSKGQGAGYGYTF. Full variable domain (rest looked up from reference TRBV15 and TRBJ1-2): DAMVIQNPRYQVTQFGKPVTLSCSQTLNHNVMYWYQQKSSQAPKLLFHYYDKDFNNEADTPDNFQSRRPNTSFCFLDIRSPGLGDTAMYLCATSKGQGAGYGYTFGSGTRLTVV.